This T cell receptor (beta chain) was observed in a study of early stage breast cancer tumors. Study information: Most invasive tumors, about 80% of the 16, were ER+/PR+/HER2-. Study-wide points: Compared with adjacent normal breast tissue, tumors showed around 2.5-fold greater T cell density and higher clonality.

Germline CDR1 is WSHSY and CDR2 is SAAADI. This CDR3 is 14 amino acids long. Trimming took 9 bases from V and 5 from J, leaving 19 bases between them. The table came from immunoSEQ multiplex PCR; TCRdb's copy has only in-frame clones and leaves some out. The sample consists of some 32,000 clones, almost 75% of them appearing once. Notes on this clone: What it binds is not known.

Specimen: breast tumor tissue. This TCR derives from a person younger than 45 with breast cancer. V usage is TRBV10-2 and J usage is TRBJ1-1, with D perhaps TRBD1 (5 bases). The CDR3 region is CASTYSGKTTEAFF. CDR3 nucleotide sequence: TGCGCCAGTACTTACTCAGGGAAGACGACTGAAGCTTTCTTT.